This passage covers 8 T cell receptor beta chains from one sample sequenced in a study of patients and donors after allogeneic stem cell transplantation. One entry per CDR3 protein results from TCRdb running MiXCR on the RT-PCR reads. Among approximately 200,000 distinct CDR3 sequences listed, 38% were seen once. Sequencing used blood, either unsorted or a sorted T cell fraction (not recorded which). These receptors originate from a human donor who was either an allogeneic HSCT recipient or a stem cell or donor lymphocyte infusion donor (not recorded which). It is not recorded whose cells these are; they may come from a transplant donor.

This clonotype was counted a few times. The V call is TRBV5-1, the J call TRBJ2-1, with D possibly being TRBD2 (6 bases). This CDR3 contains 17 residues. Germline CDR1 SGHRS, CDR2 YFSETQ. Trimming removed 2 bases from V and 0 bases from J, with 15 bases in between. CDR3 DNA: TGCGCCAGCAGCTTTGGGGAGGCAGACAGCTCCTACAATGAGCAGTTCTTC. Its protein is CASSFGEADSSYNEQFF.

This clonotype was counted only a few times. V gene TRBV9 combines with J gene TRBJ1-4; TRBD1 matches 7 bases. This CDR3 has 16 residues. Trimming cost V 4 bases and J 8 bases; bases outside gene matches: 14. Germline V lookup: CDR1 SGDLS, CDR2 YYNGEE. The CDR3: CASSFTPTGAGEKLFF. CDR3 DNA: TGTGCCAGCAGCTTCACCCCAACAGGGGCAGGGGAAAAACTGTTTTTT.

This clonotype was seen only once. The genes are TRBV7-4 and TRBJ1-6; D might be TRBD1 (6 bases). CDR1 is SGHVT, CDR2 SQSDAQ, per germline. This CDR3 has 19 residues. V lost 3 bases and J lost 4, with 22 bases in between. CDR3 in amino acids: CASSLRDGQGSSYNSPLHF. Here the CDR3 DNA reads TGTGCCAGCAGCTTGAGAGACGGCCAGGGGTCTTCATATAATTCACCCCTCCACTTT.

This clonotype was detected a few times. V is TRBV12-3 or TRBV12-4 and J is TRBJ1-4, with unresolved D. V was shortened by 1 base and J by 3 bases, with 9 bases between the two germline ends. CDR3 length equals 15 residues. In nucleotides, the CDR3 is TGTGCCAGCAGTTTAGACGGCAATCCTAATGAAAAACTGTTTTTT. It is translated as CASSLDGNPNEKLFF.

The CDR3 coding sequence is TGTGCCAGCAGTCCACCCCTAGCGGGGGGGCTTACAGATACGCAGTATTTT. Encoded protein: CASSPPLAGGLTDTQYF. This chain connects TRBV12-3 or TRBV12-4 to TRBJ2-3, with 12 bases matching TRBD2. The CDR3 has 17 amino acids. Trimming took 5 bases from V and 3 from J; bases not matched to a gene: 9.

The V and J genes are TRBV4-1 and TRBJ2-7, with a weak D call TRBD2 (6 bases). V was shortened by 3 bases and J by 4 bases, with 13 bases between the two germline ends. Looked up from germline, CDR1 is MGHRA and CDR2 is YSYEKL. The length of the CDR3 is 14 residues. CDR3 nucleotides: TGCGCCAGCAGCCACCCACGGGACTCATACGAGCAGTACTTC. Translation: CASSHPRDSYEQYF.

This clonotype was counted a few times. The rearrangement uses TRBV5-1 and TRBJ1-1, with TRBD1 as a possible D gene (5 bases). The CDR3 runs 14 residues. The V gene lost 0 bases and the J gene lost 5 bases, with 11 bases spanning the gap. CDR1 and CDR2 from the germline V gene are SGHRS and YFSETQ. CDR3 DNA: TGCGCCAGCAGCTTGGAAGACAGTGGGACTGAAGCTTTCTTT. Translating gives CASSLEDSGTEAFF.

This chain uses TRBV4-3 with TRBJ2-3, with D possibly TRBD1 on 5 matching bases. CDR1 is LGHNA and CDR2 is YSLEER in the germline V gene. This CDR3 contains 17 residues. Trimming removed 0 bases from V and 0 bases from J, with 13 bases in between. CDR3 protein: CASSQDQVQASTDTQYF. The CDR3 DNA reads TGCGCCAGCAGCCAAGATCAAGTACAGGCAAGCACAGATACGCAGTATTTT.